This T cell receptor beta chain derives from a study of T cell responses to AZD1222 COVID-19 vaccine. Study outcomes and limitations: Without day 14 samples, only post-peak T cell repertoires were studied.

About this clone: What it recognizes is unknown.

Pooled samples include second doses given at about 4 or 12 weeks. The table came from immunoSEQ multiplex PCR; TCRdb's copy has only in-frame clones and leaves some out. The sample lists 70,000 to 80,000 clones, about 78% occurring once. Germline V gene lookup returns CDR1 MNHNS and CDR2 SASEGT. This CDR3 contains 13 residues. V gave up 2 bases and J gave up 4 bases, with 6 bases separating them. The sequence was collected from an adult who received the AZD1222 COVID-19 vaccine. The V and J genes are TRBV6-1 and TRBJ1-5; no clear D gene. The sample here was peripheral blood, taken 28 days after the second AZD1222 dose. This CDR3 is CASSEYINQPQHF. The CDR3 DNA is TGTGCCAGCAGTGAATATATAAATCAGCCCCAGCATTTT.